These T cell receptor beta chains were read from a single sample in a study of blood T cells in healthy people across ages. TCRdb analysed the 5' RACE reads with MiXCR anew, one entry per CDR3 protein. This sample yields over a million distinct CDR3 sequences, of which about 23% are seen a single time; 0.65% to 0.95% belongs to the top ten. This same sample was also part of a study on T cells of mothers and their children.

The sequencing sample was made of blood. Receptors originate from a girl between 2 and 10 years old in good health. Each CDR3 is given with its conserved first and last residue. A D gene is named only where the DNA matches it firmly. Some rows have no size entry. The others give once, few or many, or a class for an expanded clone.

TRBV3-1	.	.	TRBJ1-1	CASSQDSGMNTEAFF	TGTGCCAGCAGCCAAGATTCGGGAATGAACACTGAAGCTTTCTTT
TRBV20-1	TRBD2	.	TRBJ2-7	CSATLVAGLSYEQYF	TGCAGTGCTACCCTTGTAGCGGGCCTCTCCTACGAGCAGTACTTC
TRBV7-9	.	.	TRBJ1-2	CASSPRDDALSYGYTF	TGTGCCAGCAGCCCACGGGACGACGCCCTTAGCTATGGCTACACCTTC
TRBV4-1	.	.	TRBJ2-6	CASSQIPPGANVLTF	TGCGCCAGCAGCCAGATTCCCCCGGGGGCCAACGTCCTGACTTTC
TRBV5-6	.	few	TRBJ2-3	CASSLMAGTQYF	TGTGCCAGCAGCTTGATGGCGGGCACGCAGTATTTT
TRBV3-1	.	few	TRBJ2-1	CASSQDMGTLQFF	TGTGCCAGCAGCCAAGATATGGGAACTCTTCAGTTCTTC
TRBV7-9	.	few	TRBJ2-2	CASSEFRGNTGELFF	TGTGCCAGCAGCGAGTTCCGGGGCAACACCGGGGAGCTGTTTTTT
TRBV5-1	.	.	TRBJ1-4	CASSPVGAGANEKLFF	TGCGCCAGCAGCCCGGTCGGGGCAGGGGCTAATGAAAAACTGTTTTTT
TRBV28	TRBD1	.	TRBJ2-5	CASSNHQGAEETQYF	TGTGCCAGCAGCAATCATCAGGGGGCGGAAGAGACCCAGTACTTC
TRBV5-1	.	.	TRBJ2-5	CASSLESPYNEPFF	TGCGCCAGCAGCTTGGAGAGCCCTTACAATGAGCCGTTCTTC
TRBV7-2	TRBD2	.	TRBJ2-1	CASSSIRLNRDYFHNEQFF	TGTGCCAGCAGCTCCATAAGACTAAACCGGGACTACTTCCACAATGAGCAGTTCTTC
TRBV28	TRBD2	.	TRBJ2-1	CASSPLAQFYNEQFF	TGTGCCAGCAGTCCACTAGCGCAGTTCTACAATGAGCAGTTCTTC
TRBV9	.	few	TRBJ1-6	CASSVEGMVISPLHF	TGTGCCAGCAGCGTAGAAGGGATGGTGATCTCACCCCTCCACTTT